These T cell receptor beta chains were read from a single sample in a study of T cells after yellow fever vaccination. TCRdb processed the 5' RACE reads anew with MiXCR; each CDR3 protein has one entry. The table includes more than 90,000 distinct CDR3 sequences, 7.2% detected once. The sequenced sample was CD4+ T cells sorted from PBMCs, obtained roughly 46 days after the first yellow fever vaccination. Receptors were obtained from a man younger than 30 who received the YFV17D yellow fever vaccine. CDR3s include the opening cysteine and the closing phenylalanine or tryptophan. The D gene is left open where the match is weak. Size values are once, few and many counts, or a class for expanded clones, and some rows have none.

j_call v_call clone_size d_call cdr3_length cdr3_aa cdr3_nt
TRBJ2-5 TRBV10-2 NA TRBD1 14 CASRGTGGMETQYF TGCGCCAGCAGAGGGACAGGGGGGATGGAGACCCAGTACTTC
TRBJ1-3 TRBV19 few NA 16 CASTGGPRVSGNTIYF TGTGCCAGTACTGGAGGGCCACGAGTCTCTGGAAACACCATATATTTT
TRBJ2-3 TRBV9 many TRBD2 16 CASSALSGGATDTQYF TGTGCCAGCAGCGCGCTTAGCGGGGGGGCAACAGATACGCAGTATTTT
TRBJ2-2 TRBV6-2/TRBV6-3 few NA 17 CASSRINQPIATGELFF TGTGCCAGCAGTCGTATCAATCAGCCCATCGCCACCGGGGAGCTGTTTTTT
TRBJ1-2 TRBV25-1 NA NA 11 CASSEFWGYTF TGTGCCAGCAGTGAATTCTGGGGCTACACCTTC
TRBJ2-5 TRBV7-8 NA NA 14 CASSLGIAGETQYF TGTGCCAGCAGCTTAGGTATCGCGGGAGAGACCCAGTACTTC
TRBJ1-3 TRBV20-1 many NA 14 CSAPRVGAGNTIYF TGCAGTGCCCCCAGGGTAGGGGCTGGAAACACCATATATTTT
TRBJ1-1 TRBV5-6 many TRBD1 13 CASSWGQGMFAFF TGTGCCAGCAGCTGGGGACAGGGAATGTTTGCTTTCTTT
TRBJ2-5 TRBV5-6 many TRBD2 16 CASSLATSGNQETQYF TGTGCCAGCAGCTTGGCCACTAGCGGAAACCAAGAGACCCAGTACTTC
TRBJ2-5 TRBV20-1 many TRBD2 15 CSASPRVAGKETQYF TGCAGTGCTAGTCCCCGCGTAGCGGGGAAAGAGACCCAGTACTTC
TRBJ2-7 TRBV25-1 many NA 14 CASSEAGAIYEQYF TGTGCCAGCAGTGAAGCAGGGGCGATTTACGAGCAGTACTTC
TRBJ2-1 TRBV12-3/TRBV12-4 many TRBD1 14 CASGPTGPGIEQFF TGTGCCAGCGGTCCGACAGGGCCCGGGATTGAGCAGTTCTTC
TRBJ2-7 TRBV7-2 many NA 13 CASSYDSSYEQYF TGTGCCAGCAGCTACGACAGCTCCTACGAGCAGTACTTC
TRBJ1-1 TRBV5-4 NA TRBD1 15 CASSPRDREATEAFF TGTGCCAGCAGCCCCCGGGACAGGGAGGCGACTGAAGCTTTCTTT
TRBJ1-6 TRBV6-2/TRBV6-3 NA NA 13 CASSYQPGSGLHF TGTGCCAGCAGTTACCAGCCGGGCTCCGGCCTCCACTTT
TRBJ1-1 TRBV7-6 many NA 13 CASSPRGDTEAFF TGTGCCAGCAGCCCCCGGGGGGACACTGAAGCTTTCTTT
TRBJ1-2 TRBV12-3/TRBV12-4 few NA 13 CASSLRGGNGYTF TGTGCCAGCAGTTTACGGGGAGGGAATGGCTACACCTTC
TRBJ2-2 TRBV18 many NA 13 CASSPSGTGELFF TGTGCCAGCTCACCATCAGGGACCGGGGAGCTGTTTTTT
TRBJ2-2 TRBV12-3/TRBV12-4 many NA 13 CASSTQGTGELFF TGTGCCAGCAGTACCCAAGGGACCGGGGAGCTGTTTTTT
TRBJ2-3 TRBV19 few TRBD2 17 CASSIGLAGGGTDTQYF TGTGCCAGTAGTATCGGGCTAGCGGGGGGAGGCACAGATACGCAGTATTTT
TRBJ2-7 TRBV5-1 many NA 14 CASSLRQAPYEQYF TGCGCCAGCAGCTTACGACAGGCCCCCTACGAGCAGTACTTC
TRBJ2-3 TRBV5-1 many NA 16 CASSLGPTGSTDTQYF TGCGCCAGCAGCTTGGGTCCTACAGGGAGCACAGATACGCAGTATTTT
TRBJ1-2 TRBV20-1 many NA 10 CSAAGAGYTF TGCAGTGCAGCAGGGGCGGGCTACACCTTC
TRBJ2-3 TRBV30 few TRBD2 15 CARTLAGGATDTQYF TGTGCCAGAACGCTAGCGGGGGGAGCCACAGATACGCAGTATTTT
TRBJ1-2 TRBV5-1 many TRBD1 14 CASRGQGIGYGYTF TGCGCCAGCAGAGGACAGGGGATCGGCTATGGCTACACCTTC
TRBJ2-7 TRBV27 many NA 14 CASSIMTGSYEQYF TGTGCCAGCAGCATCATGACAGGATCCTACGAGCAGTACTTC
TRBJ1-1 TRBV5-1 many TRBD1 14 CASSGDRGLGEAFF TGCGCCAGCAGCGGGGACAGGGGGCTGGGTGAAGCTTTCTTT
TRBJ2-7 TRBV6-5 many NA 14 CASSYGTLALEQYF TGTGCCAGCAGTTACGGGACACTAGCGCTCGAGCAGTACTTC
TRBJ2-3 TRBV12-3/TRBV12-4 few TRBD2 15 CASSRGGESTDTQYF TGTGCCAGCAGTCGGGGGGGGGAGAGCACAGATACGCAGTATTTT
TRBJ1-1 TRBV5-1 many NA 14 CASSLAVANTEAFF TGCGCCAGCAGCTTGGCAGTAGCCAACACTGAAGCTTTCTTT
TRBJ2-3 TRBV20-1 many TRBD2 15 CSARRLAGETDTQYF TGCAGTGCTCGGAGACTAGCGGGAGAGACAGATACGCAGTATTTT
TRBJ1-4 TRBV20-1 many TRBD1 16 CSARDLPGQGNEKLFF TGCAGTGCTAGGGACCTTCCGGGACAGGGAAACGAAAAACTGTTTTTT
TRBJ2-1 TRBV7-2 few NA 13 CASSFLRFNEQFF TGTGCCAGCAGCTTCTTACGGTTTAATGAGCAGTTCTTC
TRBJ2-2 TRBV5-1 many TRBD2 16 CASSLLAGGNTGELFF TGCGCCAGCAGCTTACTAGCGGGGGGCAACACCGGGGAGCTGTTTTTT
TRBJ2-5 TRBV3-1 many NA 14 CASSQVGLKATQYF TGTGCCAGCAGCCAAGTGGGACTCAAAGCGACCCAGTACTTC
TRBJ2-2 TRBV12-3/TRBV12-4 few NA 14 CASSFAGATGELFF TGTGCCAGCAGTTTTGCGGGGGCTACCGGGGAGCTGTTTTTT
TRBJ1-2 TRBV27 few TRBD1 14 CASSARTGNYGYTF TGTGCCAGCAGTGCCCGGACAGGGAACTATGGCTACACCTTC
TRBJ2-5 TRBV4-3 many NA 14 CASSQSRVSETQYF TGCGCCAGCAGCCAATCCCGGGTTTCAGAGACCCAGTACTTC
TRBJ1-1 TRBV18 many TRBD1 13 CASSPTGQGRSFF TGTGCCAGCTCACCCACGGGACAGGGGCGTTCTTTCTTT
TRBJ2-5 TRBV5-1 many TRBD1 16 CASSSTPGQRGETQYF TGCGCCAGCAGCTCAACCCCGGGACAGAGGGGAGAGACCCAGTACTTC
TRBJ2-1 TRBV7-3 few NA 13 CASSVTTKNEQFF TGTGCCAGCAGCGTAACGACGAAAAATGAGCAGTTCTTC
TRBJ2-2 TRBV2 many NA 13 CASSVVPTGELFF TGTGCCAGCAGTGTTGTACCCACCGGGGAGCTGTTTTTT
TRBJ1-2 TRBV5-1 few NA 17 CASSLGGGAQRISGYTF TGCGCCAGCAGCTTGGGGGGGGGTGCCCAAAGGATCTCTGGCTACACCTTC
TRBJ1-1 TRBV5-1 many TRBD1 16 CASSFRPGQANTEAFF TGCGCCAGCAGCTTCAGGCCAGGACAGGCGAACACTGAAGCTTTCTTT
TRBJ2-3 TRBV5-1 many TRBD2 17 CASSLYGSGGYTDTQYF TGCGCCAGCAGCTTGTACGGTAGCGGGGGGTACACAGATACGCAGTATTTT
TRBJ2-5 TRBV10-3 many NA 13 CAISLRESETQYF TGTGCCATCAGCCTCCGGGAGTCGGAGACCCAGTACTTC
TRBJ1-4 TRBV5-4 many TRBD1 14 CASSRQGAAEKLFF TGTGCCAGCAGCCGACAGGGAGCGGCTGAAAAACTGTTTTTT
TRBJ1-2 TRBV20-1 few TRBD1 16 CSARGGTGGVNYGYTF TGCAGTGCTAGAGGGGGGACAGGGGGCGTGAATTATGGCTACACCTTC
TRBJ2-1 TRBV2 few TRBD2 13 CASSGGGGREQFF TGTGCCAGCAGTGGGGGCGGGGGGCGAGAGCAGTTCTTC
TRBJ2-4 TRBV4-1 many NA 15 CASSQDGWDKNIQYF TGCGCCAGCAGCCAAGACGGGTGGGATAAAAACATTCAGTACTTC
TRBJ2-7 TRBV12-3/TRBV12-4 many NA 15 CASSFRPSLSYEQYF TGTGCCAGCAGTTTTCGGCCTAGCCTCAGTTACGAGCAGTACTTC
TRBJ2-5 TRBV7-2 few NA 13 CASSLVAPGGEYF TGTGCCAGCAGCTTAGTAGCCCCGGGTGGGGAGTACTTC
TRBJ1-6 TRBV3-1 many NA 14 CASSHAGYNSPLHF TGTGCCAGCAGCCATGCGGGCTATAATTCACCCCTCCACTTT
TRBJ2-7 TRBV29-1 many TRBD2 11 CSVGDYYEQYF TGCAGCGTTGGGGACTACTACGAGCAGTACTTC